The entry below gives a single T cell receptor beta chain sequence along with its context. What it recognizes is unknown. Researchers ran the PCR with 60 Vbeta and 13 Jbeta primers. Using immunoSEQ multiplex PCR, the repertoire was profiled, and TCRdb retains in-frame clones only, with some absent. This sample has 150,000 to 200,000 clones, with over 70% found just once. Germline CDR1 SEHNR, CDR2 FQNEAQ (reference sequence). This CDR3 spans 16 amino acids. Germline trimming cut 0 bases from V and 8 bases from J; bases unmatched to any gene: 8. The source of the sample is a study of cytomegalovirus exposure and HLA in healthy donors. Points from the study as a whole: CMV serostatus was the only recorded immune exposure for donors. Sequences of the TCR beta chain were said to predict the HLA-A and HLA-B alleles of most subjects accurately.

This sequence joins TRBV7-9 and TRBJ2-1; TRBD1 matches at 9 bases. The origin of this receptor is a woman in her twenties or thirties in good health and CMV-seronegative. Input material: PBMCs. The CDR3 DNA reads TGTGCCAGCAGCTTAGCGAGCGGGACAGGGAGCCATGAGCAGTTCTTC. It specifies CASSLASGTGSHEQFF.